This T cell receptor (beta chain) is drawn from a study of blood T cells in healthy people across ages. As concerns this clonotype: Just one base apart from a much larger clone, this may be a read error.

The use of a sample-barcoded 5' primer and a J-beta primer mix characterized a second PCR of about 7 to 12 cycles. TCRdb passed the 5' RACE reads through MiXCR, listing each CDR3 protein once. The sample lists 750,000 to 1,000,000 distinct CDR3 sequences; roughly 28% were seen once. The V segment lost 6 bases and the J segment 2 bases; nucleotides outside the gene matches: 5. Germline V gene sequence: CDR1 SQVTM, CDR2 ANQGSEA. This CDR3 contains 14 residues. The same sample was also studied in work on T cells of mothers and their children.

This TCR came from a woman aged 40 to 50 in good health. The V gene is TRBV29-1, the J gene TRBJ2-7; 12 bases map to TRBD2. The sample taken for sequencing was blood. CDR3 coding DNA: TGCAGCGTCGAGACTAGCGGGGGCCCCTACGAGCAGTACTTC. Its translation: CSVETSGGPYEQYF.